These T cell receptor beta chains were read from a single sample in a study of chemoradiotherapy in HPV16-positive cancers. Method: immunoSEQ multiplex PCR; TCRdb's copy keeps in-frame clones and lacks some. The sample yields approximately 52,000 clones, roughly 90% seen once. The material was blood, obtained from a patient who underwent chemoradiotherapy. All receptors derive from a human donor with HPV-associated anogenital cancer. The CDR3 runs from the conserved cysteine through the conserved F or W. The D gene is left open where the match is weak. Rows give clone size only sometimes, using once, few, many, or a class for an expanded clone.

D gene: NA
clone size: NA
J gene: TRBJ2-3
V gene: TRBV18
CDR3 protein: CASSPPYGSLVDTQYF
CDR3 DNA: TGTGCCAGCTCACCACCGTACGGCAGTTTGGTGGATACGCAGTATTTT

D gene: TRBD1
clone size: NA
J gene: TRBJ2-4
V gene: TRBV30
CDR3 protein: CACLTGNGNIQYF
CDR3 DNA: TGTGCCTGTCTGACAGGGAATGGAAATATTCAGTACTTC

D gene: NA
clone size: NA
J gene: TRBJ1-2
V gene: TRBV6-5
CDR3 protein: CASSYSRARDYGYTF
CDR3 DNA: TGTGCCAGCAGTTACTCGCGGGCTCGGGACTATGGCTACACCTTC

D gene: NA
clone size: NA
J gene: TRBJ1-2
V gene: TRBV6-1
CDR3 protein: CASSVGESHGYTF
CDR3 DNA: TGTGCCAGCAGTGTCGGCGAGTCCCATGGCTACACCTTC

D gene: TRBD1
clone size: once
J gene: TRBJ2-7
V gene: TRBV5-6
CDR3 protein: CASSLAGQGHDEQYF
CDR3 DNA: TGTGCCAGCAGCTTGGCTGGACAGGGCCACGACGAGCAGTACTTC

D gene: TRBD1
clone size: NA
J gene: TRBJ1-1
V gene: TRBV30
CDR3 protein: CAWSVLGTGKEAFF
CDR3 DNA: TGTGCCTGGAGTGTACTTGGGACAGGGAAAGAAGCTTTCTTT

D gene: TRBD1
clone size: NA
J gene: TRBJ2-7
V gene: TRBV4-1
CDR3 protein: CASSQTQGENYEQYF
CDR3 DNA: TGCGCCAGCAGCCAGACTCAGGGGGAAAATTACGAGCAGTACTTC

D gene: NA
clone size: NA
J gene: TRBJ2-5
V gene: TRBV10-3
CDR3 protein: CAISEGGETQYF
CDR3 DNA: TGTGCCATCAGTGAGGGCGGGGAGACCCAGTACTTC

D gene: NA
clone size: NA
J gene: TRBJ1-3
V gene: TRBV9
CDR3 protein: CASSVAGQDSGNTIYF
CDR3 DNA: TGTGCCAGCAGCGTAGCAGGTCAGGACTCTGGAAACACCATATATTTT

D gene: NA
clone size: once
J gene: TRBJ1-2
V gene: TRBV5-1
CDR3 protein: CASSLRLRDTNGYTF
CDR3 DNA: TGCGCCAGCAGCTTGAGACTCCGGGACACCAATGGCTACACCTTC

D gene: NA
clone size: NA
J gene: TRBJ2-3
V gene: TRBV30
CDR3 protein: CAWSVSTRGDTQYF
CDR3 DNA: TGTGCCTGGAGTGTATCGACGCGGGGAGATACGCAGTATTTT

D gene: NA
clone size: NA
J gene: TRBJ2-1
V gene: TRBV7-2
CDR3 protein: CASSLVGRGVSEQFF
CDR3 DNA: TGTGCCAGCAGCTTAGTCGGCAGGGGGGTAAGTGAGCAGTTCTTC

D gene: NA
clone size: NA
J gene: TRBJ2-2
V gene: TRBV7-3
CDR3 protein: CASSLIRAGELFF
CDR3 DNA: TGTGCCAGCAGTCTCATAAGGGCCGGGGAGCTGTTTTTT

D gene: NA
clone size: NA
J gene: TRBJ2-1
V gene: TRBV7-2
CDR3 protein: CASSLSRGDEQFF
CDR3 DNA: TGTGCCAGCAGCTTATCACGGGGCGATGAGCAGTTCTTC

D gene: TRBD2
clone size: NA
J gene: TRBJ2-3
V gene: TRBV4-2
CDR3 protein: CASSPRSGGTDTQYF
CDR3 DNA: TGTGCCAGCAGTCCACGTAGCGGGGGGACAGATACGCAGTATTTT

D gene: NA
clone size: NA
J gene: TRBJ2-7
V gene: TRBV2
CDR3 protein: CAGSGVGVGLEQYF
CDR3 DNA: TGTGCCGGGAGTGGGGTTGGGGTGGGATTGGAGCAGTACTTC

D gene: TRBD1
clone size: NA
J gene: TRBJ1-1
V gene: TRBV5-1
CDR3 protein: CASSHGQGLNTEAFF
CDR3 DNA: TGCGCCAGCAGCCATGGACAGGGTTTGAACACTGAAGCTTTCTTT

D gene: TRBD1
clone size: NA
J gene: TRBJ1-5
V gene: TRBV4-1
CDR3 protein: CASSQLDRGQPQHF
CDR3 DNA: TGCGCCAGCAGCCAACTGGACAGGGGTCAGCCCCAGCATTTT

D gene: TRBD1
clone size: NA
J gene: TRBJ1-1
V gene: TRBV5-8
CDR3 protein: CASSRWTGGSEAFF
CDR3 DNA: TGTGCCAGCAGCCGATGGACAGGGGGCTCTGAAGCTTTCTTT

D gene: NA
clone size: NA
J gene: TRBJ1-6
V gene: TRBV5-4
CDR3 protein: CASSSEQHNSPLHF
CDR3 DNA: TGTGCCAGCAGCTCAGAACAGCACAATTCACCCCTCCACTTT

D gene: TRBD1
clone size: NA
J gene: TRBJ2-7
V gene: TRBV4-3
CDR3 protein: CASSQDRGFYEQYF
CDR3 DNA: TGCGCCAGCAGCCAAGACAGGGGGTTTTACGAGCAGTACTTC

D gene: NA
clone size: NA
J gene: TRBJ2-7
V gene: TRBV29-1
CDR3 protein: CSVEADNTYEQYF
CDR3 DNA: TGCAGCGTTGAGGCAGATAATACCTACGAGCAGTACTTC

D gene: TRBD1
clone size: NA
J gene: TRBJ2-7
V gene: TRBV7-6
CDR3 protein: CASRGTGRTREQYF
CDR3 DNA: TGTGCCAGCAGGGGGACAGGGAGAACGCGGGAGCAGTACTTC

D gene: TRBD1
clone size: NA
J gene: TRBJ1-1
V gene: TRBV29-1
CDR3 protein: CSGMGQGNTEAFF
CDR3 DNA: TGCAGCGGAATGGGACAGGGGAACACTGAAGCTTTCTTT

D gene: NA
clone size: NA
J gene: TRBJ2-7
V gene: TRBV27
CDR3 protein: CASSSTYEQYF
CDR3 DNA: TGTGCCAGCAGCTCGACCTACGAGCAGTACTTC

D gene: NA
clone size: NA
J gene: TRBJ1-4
V gene: TRBV18
CDR3 protein: CASSPRDEKLFF
CDR3 DNA: TGTGCCAGCTCACCAAGAGATGAAAAACTGTTTTTT

D gene: TRBD2
clone size: NA
J gene: TRBJ2-2
V gene: TRBV7-2
CDR3 protein: CASSLVAGAPGTGELFF
CDR3 DNA: TGTGCCAGCAGCTTAGTAGCGGGGGCCCCGGGGACCGGGGAGCTGTTTTTT

D gene: TRBD2
clone size: NA
J gene: TRBJ2-3
V gene: TRBV6-5
CDR3 protein: CASSRLAGGSDTQYF
CDR3 DNA: TGTGCCAGCAGTCGACTAGCGGGAGGATCAGATACGCAGTATTTT

D gene: NA
clone size: NA
J gene: TRBJ2-5
V gene: TRBV7-9
CDR3 protein: CASSFAVLTLETQYF
CDR3 DNA: TGTGCCAGCAGCTTCGCGGTATTAACGTTGGAGACCCAGTACTTC

D gene: NA
clone size: NA
J gene: TRBJ2-7
V gene: TRBV7-9
CDR3 protein: CASSLPGSYEQYF
CDR3 DNA: TGTGCCAGCAGCTTACCCGGATCCTACGAGCAGTACTTC

D gene: NA
clone size: NA
J gene: TRBJ2-3
V gene: TRBV5-1
CDR3 protein: CASSLGGLWDTQYF
CDR3 DNA: TGCGCCAGCAGCCTGGGGGGCCTCTGGGATACGCAGTATTTT

D gene: NA
clone size: NA
J gene: TRBJ1-2
V gene: TRBV2
CDR3 protein: CASARQGPNYGYTF
CDR3 DNA: TGTGCCAGCGCGCGGCAGGGCCCAAACTATGGCTACACCTTC

D gene: TRBD2
clone size: NA
J gene: TRBJ2-1
V gene: TRBV29-1
CDR3 protein: CSVTTAASGAYEQFF
CDR3 DNA: TGCAGCGTTACCACTGCGGCTAGCGGGGCCTATGAGCAGTTCTTC

D gene: NA
clone size: NA
J gene: TRBJ2-2
V gene: TRBV6-5
CDR3 protein: CASSYVTGELFF
CDR3 DNA: TGTGCCAGCAGTTACGTCACCGGGGAGCTGTTTTTT

D gene: NA
clone size: NA
J gene: TRBJ2-5
V gene: TRBV5-1
CDR3 protein: CASKKGQGTQYF
CDR3 DNA: TGCGCCAGCAAGAAGGGCCAGGGGACCCAGTACTTC

D gene: NA
clone size: NA
J gene: TRBJ1-1
V gene: TRBV6-5
CDR3 protein: CASSTFGGGGTEAFF
CDR3 DNA: TGTGCCAGCAGTACGTTTGGGGGGGGTGGCACTGAAGCTTTCTTT

D gene: TRBD1
clone size: NA
J gene: TRBJ1-2
V gene: TRBV7-9
CDR3 protein: CASSLGGQGDTGYTF
CDR3 DNA: TGTGCCAGCAGCTTAGGTGGCCAGGGGGATACCGGCTACACCTTC

D gene: NA
clone size: NA
J gene: TRBJ2-3
V gene: TRBV15
CDR3 protein: CATSRVDVGTDTQYF
CDR3 DNA: TGTGCCACCAGCAGAGTTGACGTCGGCACAGATACGCAGTATTTT

D gene: NA
clone size: NA
J gene: TRBJ2-7
V gene: TRBV7-2
CDR3 protein: CASSLAGGAYEQYF
CDR3 DNA: TGTGCCAGCAGCTTAGCGGGGGGAGCCTACGAGCAGTACTTC

D gene: NA
clone size: few
J gene: TRBJ2-2
V gene: TRBV11-3
CDR3 protein: CASSFEGLSSNTGELFF
CDR3 DNA: TGTGCCAGCAGCTTTGAGGGGCTGAGTTCGAACACCGGGGAGCTGTTTTTT

D gene: NA
clone size: NA
J gene: TRBJ2-5
V gene: TRBV5-4
CDR3 protein: CASSPGPKETQYF
CDR3 DNA: TGTGCCAGCAGCCCGGGACCGAAAGAGACCCAGTACTTC

D gene: TRBD1
clone size: once
J gene: TRBJ1-2
V gene: TRBV6-6
CDR3 protein: CASSSTGLNYGYTF
CDR3 DNA: TGTGCCAGCAGTTCGACAGGGCTAAACTATGGCTACACCTTC

D gene: TRBD1
clone size: NA
J gene: TRBJ1-6
V gene: TRBV9
CDR3 protein: CASSRDRRDSPLHF
CDR3 DNA: TGTGCCAGCAGTCGGGACAGACGGGATTCACCCCTCCACTTT

D gene: TRBD2
clone size: NA
J gene: TRBJ2-7
V gene: TRBV2
CDR3 protein: CASKSGTLSYEQYF
CDR3 DNA: TGTGCCAGCAAGAGCGGGACGCTCTCCTACGAGCAGTACTTC

D gene: NA
clone size: NA
J gene: TRBJ2-2
V gene: TRBV15
CDR3 protein: CATSRDAQRRYTGELFF
CDR3 DNA: TGTGCCACCAGCAGAGATGCCCAGCGGAGGTACACCGGGGAGCTGTTTTTT

D gene: TRBD1
clone size: NA
J gene: TRBJ2-5
V gene: TRBV19
CDR3 protein: CASSIGQGATEETQYF
CDR3 DNA: TGTGCCAGTAGTATAGGACAGGGGGCGACCGAAGAGACCCAGTACTTC

D gene: TRBD2
clone size: NA
J gene: TRBJ2-6
V gene: TRBV7-9
CDR3 protein: CASSLLAGASGANVLTF
CDR3 DNA: TGTGCCAGCAGCTTACTGGCGGGAGCATCGGGGGCCAACGTCCTGACTTTC

D gene: NA
clone size: NA
J gene: TRBJ2-6
V gene: TRBV13
CDR3 protein: CASSPGRADSGANVLTF
CDR3 DNA: TGTGCCAGCAGCCCCGGAAGGGCGGACTCTGGGGCCAACGTCCTGACTTTC

D gene: TRBD1
clone size: NA
J gene: TRBJ2-1
V gene: TRBV18
CDR3 protein: CASSHGQGRVNEQFF
CDR3 DNA: TGTGCCAGCTCCCACGGACAGGGGCGGGTCAATGAGCAGTTCTTC

D gene: TRBD1
clone size: NA
J gene: TRBJ2-4
V gene: TRBV5-1
CDR3 protein: CASSLEGGLTKNIQYF
CDR3 DNA: TGCGCCAGCAGCTTGGAAGGGGGCTTAACCAAAAACATTCAGTACTTC

D gene: NA
clone size: once
J gene: TRBJ2-3
V gene: TRBV6-5
CDR3 protein: CASNDPGGARHTQYF
CDR3 DNA: TGTGCCAGCAACGACCCAGGGGGGGCGAGGCATACGCAGTATTTT

D gene: NA
clone size: NA
J gene: TRBJ1-1
V gene: TRBV7-8
CDR3 protein: CASSLGSVNTEAFF
CDR3 DNA: TGTGCCAGCAGCCTCGGGTCGGTGAACACTGAAGCTTTCTTT

D gene: TRBD1
clone size: NA
J gene: TRBJ2-2
V gene: TRBV5-1
CDR3 protein: CASSWDSNTGELFF
CDR3 DNA: TGCGCCAGCAGCTGGGACAGCAACACCGGGGAGCTGTTTTTT

D gene: NA
clone size: NA
J gene: TRBJ2-1
V gene: TRBV6-5
CDR3 protein: CASSYEGASSRNEQFF
CDR3 DNA: TGTGCCAGCAGTTACGAAGGGGCTAGTTCGCGTAATGAGCAGTTCTTC

D gene: TRBD1
clone size: NA
J gene: TRBJ2-5
V gene: TRBV18
CDR3 protein: CASSPGQSRGETQYF
CDR3 DNA: TGTGCCAGCTCACCGGGACAGTCGAGGGGGGAGACCCAGTACTTC